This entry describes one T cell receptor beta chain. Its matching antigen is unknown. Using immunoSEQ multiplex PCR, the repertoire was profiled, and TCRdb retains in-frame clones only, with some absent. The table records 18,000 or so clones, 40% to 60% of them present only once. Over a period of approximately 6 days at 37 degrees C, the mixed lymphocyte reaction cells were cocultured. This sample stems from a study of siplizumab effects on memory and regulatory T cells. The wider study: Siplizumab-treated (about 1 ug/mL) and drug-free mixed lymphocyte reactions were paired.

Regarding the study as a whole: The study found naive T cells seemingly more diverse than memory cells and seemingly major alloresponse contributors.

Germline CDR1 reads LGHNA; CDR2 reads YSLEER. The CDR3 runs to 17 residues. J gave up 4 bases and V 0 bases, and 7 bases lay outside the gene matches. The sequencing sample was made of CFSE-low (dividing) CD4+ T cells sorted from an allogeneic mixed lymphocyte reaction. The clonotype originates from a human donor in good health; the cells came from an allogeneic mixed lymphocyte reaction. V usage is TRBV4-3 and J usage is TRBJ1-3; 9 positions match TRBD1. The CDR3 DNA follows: TGCGCCAGCAGCCAAGATCTTGGGGACAGGGTCGGAAACACCATATATTTT. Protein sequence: CASSQDLGDRVGNTIYF.